The present T cell receptor (beta chain) was sequenced within a study of blood T cell repertoires in COVID-19. Germline CDR1 and CDR2: SGHAT and FQNNGV. With V trimmed by 2 bases and J by 13 bases, 11 bases remained unmatched. The CDR3 runs 15 residues. Clones were read by immunoSEQ multiplex PCR, and TCRdb kept only the in-frame ones, dropping some. This sample has approximately 140,000 clones, with over 75% found just once. The clonotype was recovered from a woman aged 60-75 years with COVID-19, enrolled during active disease. The gene calls are TRBV11-2 and TRBJ1-6; the match to TRBD1 covers 7 bases. The specimen was peripheral blood. This CDR3 is CASSLRGQYPSPLHF. CDR3 DNA sequence: TGTGCCAGCAGCTTAAGGGGACAGTACCCGTCGCCCCTCCACTTT.